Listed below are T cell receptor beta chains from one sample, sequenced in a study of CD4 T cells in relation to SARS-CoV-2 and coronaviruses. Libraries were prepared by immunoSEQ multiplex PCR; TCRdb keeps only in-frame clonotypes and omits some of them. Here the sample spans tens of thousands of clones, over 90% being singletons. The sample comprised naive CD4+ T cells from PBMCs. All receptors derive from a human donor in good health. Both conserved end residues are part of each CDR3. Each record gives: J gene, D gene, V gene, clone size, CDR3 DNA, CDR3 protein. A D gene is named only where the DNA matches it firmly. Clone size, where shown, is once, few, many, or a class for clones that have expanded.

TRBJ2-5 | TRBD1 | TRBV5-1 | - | TGCGCCAGCAGCTCCGGGGCAGGGGGCCAAGAGACCCAGTACTTC | CASSSGAGGQETQYF
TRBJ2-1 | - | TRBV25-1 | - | TGTGCCAGCGCCCACTTGAGCTCCTACAATGAGCAGTTCTTC | CASAHLSSYNEQFF
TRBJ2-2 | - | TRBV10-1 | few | TGCGCCTCGGGCGACTACACCGGGGAGCTGTTTTTT | CASGDYTGELFF
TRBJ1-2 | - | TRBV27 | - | TGTGCCAGCAGTCCAAGGGGGTCCTTCTATGGCTACACCTTC | CASSPRGSFYGYTF
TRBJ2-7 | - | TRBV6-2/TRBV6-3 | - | TGTGCCAGCAGTTCGATCTCAGGGGCGAGCTACGAGCAGTACTTC | CASSSISGASYEQYF
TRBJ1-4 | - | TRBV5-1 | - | TGCGCCAGCAGCTTGGGGGCGCGGGAAAAACTGTTTTTT | CASSLGAREKLFF
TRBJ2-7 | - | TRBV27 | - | TGTGCCAGCAGAGGGGGGGGCTACGAGCAGTACTTC | CASRGGGYEQYF
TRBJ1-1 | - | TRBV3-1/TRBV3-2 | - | TGTGCCAGCAGCCAAGATATGTTTCCGGTGAACACTGAAGCTTTCTTT | CASSQDMFPVNTEAFF
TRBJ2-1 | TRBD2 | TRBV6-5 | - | TGTGCCAGCAGTTTAATAGCGGGACTCTTATACAATGAGCAGTTCTTC | CASSLIAGLLYNEQFF
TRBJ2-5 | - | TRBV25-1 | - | TGTGCCAGCAGTGAGCTAGTTGGGGCCCAGTACTTC | CASSELVGAQYF
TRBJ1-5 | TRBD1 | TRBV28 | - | TGTGCCAGCAGTTCTCCGGGACAGTCCTATAGCAATCAGCCCCAGCATTTT | CASSSPGQSYSNQPQHF
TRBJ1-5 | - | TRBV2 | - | TGTGCCAGCTCTAGGGAGTGGAGCAATCAGCCCCAGCATTTT | CASSREWSNQPQHF
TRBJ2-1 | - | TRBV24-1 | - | TGTGCCACCAGTGAGCAAGCCGCCATCTACAATGAGCAGTTCTTC | CATSEQAAIYNEQFF
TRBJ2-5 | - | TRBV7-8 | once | TGTGCCAGCAGCTTAGCCGTGGCTGGGGGACAAGAGACCCAGTACTTC | CASSLAVAGGQETQYF
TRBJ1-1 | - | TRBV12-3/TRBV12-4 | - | TGTGCCAGCAGTTTTTCGTTGAACACTGAAGCTTTCTTT | CASSFSLNTEAFF
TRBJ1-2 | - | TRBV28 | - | TGTGCCAGCAGTTTATCCGGGTCGGCCTACACCTTC | CASSLSGSAYTF
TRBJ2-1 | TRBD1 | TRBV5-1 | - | TGCGCCAGCAGCGCTTTGGGACAGGGGTACAATGAGCAGTTCTTC | CASSALGQGYNEQFF
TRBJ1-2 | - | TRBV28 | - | TGTGCCAGCAGCATGGCCTATGGCTACACCTTC | CASSMAYGYTF
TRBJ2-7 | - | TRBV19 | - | TGTGCCAGTAGTTCTGAGGGCGGGTACGAGCAGTACTTC | CASSSEGGYEQYF
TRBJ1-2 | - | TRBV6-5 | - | TGTGCCAGCAGCCCAGGCTTCTATGGCTACACCTTC | CASSPGFYGYTF
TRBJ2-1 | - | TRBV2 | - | TGTGCCAGCAGTGAGGGAGCGGGTCTACCCTACAATGAGCAGTTCTTC | CASSEGAGLPYNEQFF
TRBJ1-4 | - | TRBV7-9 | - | TGTGCCAGCAGCTTAGAGACTGATCGTGAAAAACTGTTTTTT | CASSLETDREKLFF
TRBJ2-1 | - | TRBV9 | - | TGTGCCAGCAGCGTAGGTTTTATATCCACAGGGACCAATGAGCAGTTCTTC | CASSVGFISTGTNEQFF
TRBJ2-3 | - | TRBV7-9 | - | TGTGCCAGCAGCTTAGCGGGGGGAGCCCACGACCGCGCAGATACGCAGTATTTT | CASSLAGGAHDRADTQYF
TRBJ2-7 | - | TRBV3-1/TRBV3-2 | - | TGTGCCAGCAGCCAATCCACGGATTCCTACGAGCAGTACTTC | CASSQSTDSYEQYF
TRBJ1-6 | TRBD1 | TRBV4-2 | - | TGTGCCAGCAGCCAAAAGGGGACAGTCCTTGAAGGGTCTAATTCACCCCTCCACTTT | CASSQKGTVLEGSNSPLHF
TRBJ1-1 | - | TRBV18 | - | TGTGCCAGCTCACCTCCCCCGAACACTGAAGCTTTCTTT | CASSPPPNTEAFF
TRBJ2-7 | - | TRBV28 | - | TGTGCCAGCACTCCGGGCCAACCCTACGAGCAGTACTTC | CASTPGQPYEQYF
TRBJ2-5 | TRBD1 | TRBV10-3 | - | TGTGCCATCAGCCCAGACAGGGGGGATTCGGAGACCCAGTACTTC | CAISPDRGDSETQYF
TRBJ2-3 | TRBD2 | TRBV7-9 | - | TGTGCCAGCTCGGCTAGCGGGAACCCCACAGATACGCAGTATTTT | CASSASGNPTDTQYF
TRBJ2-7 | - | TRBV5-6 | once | TGTGCCAGCAGCTCCGGACTGACGGAGCAGTACTTC | CASSSGLTEQYF
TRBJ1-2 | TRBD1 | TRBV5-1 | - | TGCGCCAGCAGACAGGACAGGGCTGACAACTATGGCTACACCTTC | CASRQDRADNYGYTF
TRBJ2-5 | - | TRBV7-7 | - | TGTGCCAGCAGCTTGAGTGCGGGTAATCAAGAGACCCAGTACTTC | CASSLSAGNQETQYF
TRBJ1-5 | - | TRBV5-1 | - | TGCGCCAGCAGCTTGGGGAGTAGCAATCAGCCCCAGCATTTT | CASSLGSSNQPQHF
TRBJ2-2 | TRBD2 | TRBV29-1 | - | TGCAGCACAACTAGCGGACCCCGGAACACCGGGGAGCTGTTTTTT | CSTTSGPRNTGELFF
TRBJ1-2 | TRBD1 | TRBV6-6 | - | TGTGCCAGCAGTCAATCCCCCTTAGGGACAGGGGCGCGGTCGGGCTATGGCTACACCTTC | CASSQSPLGTGARSGYGYTF
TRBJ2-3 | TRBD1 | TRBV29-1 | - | TGCAGCGTTCAGAAGGGGGCCGGTACGCAGTATTTT | CSVQKGAGTQYF
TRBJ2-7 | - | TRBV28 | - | TGTGCCAGCAGTGACTCGACACCAAGCTACGAGCAGTACTTC | CASSDSTPSYEQYF
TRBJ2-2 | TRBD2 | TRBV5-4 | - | TGTGCCAGCAGAAAGGACGGGAGGGAGAACACCGGGGAGCTGTTTTTT | CASRKDGRENTGELFF
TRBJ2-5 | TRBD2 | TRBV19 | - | TGTGCCAGCGGGAGGGGGGATGGAGAGACCCAGTACTTC | CASGRGDGETQYF
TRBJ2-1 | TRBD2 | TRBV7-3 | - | TGTGCCAGCAGCTCCAACCTCCTAGCGGGAGATTTAATTGAGCAGTTCTTC | CASSSNLLAGDLIEQFF
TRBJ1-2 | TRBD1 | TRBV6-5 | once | TGTGCCAGCAGCCCCCCGGGACAGACCAACTATGGCTACACCTTC | CASSPPGQTNYGYTF
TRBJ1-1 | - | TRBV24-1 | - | TGTGCCACCAGTGAAAGGGGCACTGCTTTCTTT | CATSERGTAFF
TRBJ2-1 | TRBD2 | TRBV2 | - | TGTGCCAGCACTTTGGGGGGGTATGAGCAGTTCTTC | CASTLGGYEQFF
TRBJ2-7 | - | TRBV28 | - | TGTGCCAGCAGTTTTGTGCAGTCCTACGAGCAGTACTTC | CASSFVQSYEQYF